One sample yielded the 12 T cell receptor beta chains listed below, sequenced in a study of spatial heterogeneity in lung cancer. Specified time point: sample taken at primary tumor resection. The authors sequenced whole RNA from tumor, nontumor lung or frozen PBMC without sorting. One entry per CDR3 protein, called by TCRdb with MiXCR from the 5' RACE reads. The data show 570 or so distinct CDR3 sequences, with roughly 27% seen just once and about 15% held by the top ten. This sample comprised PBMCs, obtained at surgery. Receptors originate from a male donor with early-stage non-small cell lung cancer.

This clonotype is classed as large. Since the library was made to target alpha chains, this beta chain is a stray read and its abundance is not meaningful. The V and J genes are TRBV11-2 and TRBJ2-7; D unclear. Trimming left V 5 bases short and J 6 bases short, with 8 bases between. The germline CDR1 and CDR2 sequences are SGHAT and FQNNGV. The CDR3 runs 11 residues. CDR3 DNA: TGTGCCAGCAGCCCTTTTGGCGAGCAGTACTTC. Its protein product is CASSPFGEQYF.

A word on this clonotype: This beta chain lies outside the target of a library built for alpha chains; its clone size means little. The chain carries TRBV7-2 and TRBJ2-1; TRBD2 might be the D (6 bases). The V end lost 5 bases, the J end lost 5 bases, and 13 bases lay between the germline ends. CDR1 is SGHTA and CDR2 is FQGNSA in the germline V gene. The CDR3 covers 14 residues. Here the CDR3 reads CASSPRTGDNEQFF. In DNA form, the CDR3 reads TGTGCCAGCAGCCCCCGGACGGGGGACAATGAGCAGTTCTTC. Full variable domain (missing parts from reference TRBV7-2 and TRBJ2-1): GAGVSQSPSNKVTEKGKDVELRCDPISGHTALYWYRQSLGQGLEFLIYFQGNSAPDKSGLPSDRFSAERTGGSVSTLTIQRTQQEDSAVYLCASSPRTGDNEQFFGPGTRLTVL.

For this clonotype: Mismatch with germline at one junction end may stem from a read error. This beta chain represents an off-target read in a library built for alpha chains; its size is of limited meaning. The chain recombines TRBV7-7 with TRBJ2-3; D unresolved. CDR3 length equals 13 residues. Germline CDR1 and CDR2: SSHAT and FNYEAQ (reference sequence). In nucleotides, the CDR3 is TGTGCTAGCAGCTCCAGTCATGCAGATACGCAGTATTTT. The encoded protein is CASSSSHADTQYF.

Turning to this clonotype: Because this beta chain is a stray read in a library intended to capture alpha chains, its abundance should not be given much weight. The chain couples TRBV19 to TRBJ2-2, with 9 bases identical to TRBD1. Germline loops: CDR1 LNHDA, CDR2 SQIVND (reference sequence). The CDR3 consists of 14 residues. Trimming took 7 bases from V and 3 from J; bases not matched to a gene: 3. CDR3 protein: CASKWTGDTGELFF. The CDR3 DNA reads TGTGCCAGTAAATGGACAGGGGACACCGGGGAGCTGTTTTTT.

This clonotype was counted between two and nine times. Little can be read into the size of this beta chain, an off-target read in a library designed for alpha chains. CDR3 in amino acids: CASSQGGPADTQYF. The DNA for the CDR3 is TGCGCCAGCAGCCAGGGGGGACCTGCAGATACGCAGTATTTT. The V call is TRBV4-3, the J call TRBJ2-3, with D tentatively TRBD2 (6 bases). V dropped 3 bases and J dropped 4 bases, with 11 bases sitting between them. CDR3 length equals 14 residues. Germline values: CDR1 LGHNA, CDR2 YSLEER.

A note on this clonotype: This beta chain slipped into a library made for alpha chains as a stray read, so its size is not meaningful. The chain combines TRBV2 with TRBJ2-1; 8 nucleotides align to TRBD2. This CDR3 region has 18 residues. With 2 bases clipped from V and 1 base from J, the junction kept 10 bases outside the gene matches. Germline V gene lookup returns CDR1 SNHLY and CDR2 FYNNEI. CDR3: CASSERELAEGSYNEQFF. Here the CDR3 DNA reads TGTGCCAGCAGTGAAAGGGAACTAGCGGAGGGGTCCTACAATGAGCAGTTCTTC.

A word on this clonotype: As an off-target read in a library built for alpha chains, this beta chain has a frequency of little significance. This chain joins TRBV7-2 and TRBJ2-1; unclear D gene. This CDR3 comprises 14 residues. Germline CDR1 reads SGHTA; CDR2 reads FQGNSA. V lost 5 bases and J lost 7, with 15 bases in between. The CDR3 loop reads CASSNPLGSNEQFF. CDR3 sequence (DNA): TGTGCCAGCAGCAACCCTTTAGGGTCTAATGAGCAGTTCTTC.

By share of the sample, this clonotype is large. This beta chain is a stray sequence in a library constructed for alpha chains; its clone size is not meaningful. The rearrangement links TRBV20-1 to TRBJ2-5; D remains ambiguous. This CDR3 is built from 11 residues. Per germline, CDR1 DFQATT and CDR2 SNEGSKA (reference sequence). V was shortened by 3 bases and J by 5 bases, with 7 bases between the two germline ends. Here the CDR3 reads CSASSPETQYF. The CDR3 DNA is TGCAGTGCTAGTTCTCCGGAGACCCAGTACTTC.

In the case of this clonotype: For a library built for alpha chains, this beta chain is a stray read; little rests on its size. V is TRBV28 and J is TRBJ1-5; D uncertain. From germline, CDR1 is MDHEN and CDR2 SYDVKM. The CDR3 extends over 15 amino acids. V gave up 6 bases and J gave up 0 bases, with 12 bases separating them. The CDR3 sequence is CASRPTLYSNQPQHF. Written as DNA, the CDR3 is TGTGCCAGCAGGCCGACACTTTATAGCAATCAGCCCCAGCATTTT.

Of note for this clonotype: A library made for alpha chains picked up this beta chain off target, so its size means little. The CDR3 sequence is CATRDRVNTGELFF. Written as DNA, the CDR3 is TGTGCCACTAGAGACAGAGTTAACACCGGGGAGCTGTTTTTT. The genes are TRBV19 and TRBJ2-2; TRBD1 is a possible D gene (5 bases). The germline CDR1 and CDR2 sequences are LNHDA and SQIVND (reference sequence). The CDR3 extends over 14 amino acids. V lost 10 bases and J 2 bases, leaving 14 bases between the germline ends.

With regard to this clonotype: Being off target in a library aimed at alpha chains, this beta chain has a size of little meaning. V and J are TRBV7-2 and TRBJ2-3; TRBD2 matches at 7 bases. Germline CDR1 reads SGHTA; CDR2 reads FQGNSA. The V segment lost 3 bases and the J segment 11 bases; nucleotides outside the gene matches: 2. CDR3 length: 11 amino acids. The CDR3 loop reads CASSFGGGQYF. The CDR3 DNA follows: TGTGCCAGCAGCTTCGGCGGGGGGCAGTATTTT.

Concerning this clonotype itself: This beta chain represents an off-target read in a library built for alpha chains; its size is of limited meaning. The CDR3 protein is CASSLFPYEQYF. The CDR3 bases are TGTGCCAGCAGTTTATTCCCCTACGAGCAGTACTTC. The rearrangement links TRBV12-3 or TRBV12-4 to TRBJ2-7, with D hard to call. The CDR3 is made up of 12 amino acids. V lost 2 bases, J lost 2 bases, and 4 bases lay in between.